This T cell receptor (beta chain) was observed in a study of OX40 agonist ivuxolimab in advanced cancers. Broadly, across the study: Ivuxolimab was an agonistic, fully human IgG2 monoclonal antibody directed against OX40 (CD134), a costimulatory receptor. Among the roughly 50 dose-escalation patients, some 20 had hepatocellular carcinoma, approximately 15 melanoma, 9 renal cell carcinoma and 9 head and neck cancer. The paper covers the monotherapy dose-escalation part of the phase I ivuxolimab trial, which included N ≈ 50 patients. Partial responses occurred in three dose-escalation patients: two with cutaneous melanoma and one with hepatocellular carcinoma. Intravenous ivuxolimab was administered to patients every 2 weeks at six dose levels: 0.01, 0.1, 0.3, 1.5, 3 and 10 mg/kg. In the dose-escalation cohort, around four fifths of patients were male, and the mean age was 60 years with a range of 23 to 79. Peripheral TCRbeta sequencing aimed to test whether ivuxolimab altered TCR sequence diversity and caused clonal T-cell expansion. Patients were allowed to have had prior anti-PD-1, anti-PD-L1 or anti-CTLA-4 therapy, and about 40% of the dose-escalation patients had been treated with checkpoint inhibitors.

Patients with autoimmune disease history or receiving systemic immunosuppression were excluded from the trial. Peripheral blood for TCR sequencing was drawn from every dose cohort at baseline, at cycle 4 day 1 and at cycle 7 day 1. Samples were obtained from an open-label, multicenter, first-in-human phase I dose-escalation trial of ivuxolimab. Adults with locally advanced or metastatic melanoma, renal cell carcinoma, hepatocellular carcinoma or head and neck squamous cell carcinoma were enrolled in the trial. CD4+ and CD8+ T cells were sorted separately from peripheral blood before TCR sequencing. Study-wide findings and limitations: In the 0.1-3.0 mg/kg groups, partial responders were among the patients with the lowest normalized peripheral clonal expansion, particularly in CD8+ T cells. Which antigens the clonally expanded peripheral T cells were specific for was not determined. After ivuxolimab, expanded clones were on average more numerous among CD8+ T cells than among CD4+ T cells. Low levels of normalized T-cell clonal expansion were also shown by some nonresponding patients. Clonal expansion of both CD4+ and CD8+ blood T cells was observed from baseline to week 6 at doses 0.1 to 3.0 mg/kg.

A word on this clone: It lacks a known antigen. No much larger clone exists at a distance of one base, and base qualities are not known.

The CDR3, cysteine through phenylalanine, is 15 amino acids long. Only the CDR3 DNA stays, 45 bases, in frame from base 1. V is cut by 2 bases and J by 2 bases, and the space between the germline ends is 13 bases. The CDR1 and CDR2 encoded by the germline V gene (reference sequence) are SGHAT and FQDESV. For sequencing of the TCRbeta CDR3 region, genomic DNA was extracted from the sorted cells. TCRbeta CDR3 regions were sequenced using the immunoSEQ Assay. TCRdb's version of the immuneACCESS table is confined to in-frame rearrangements and falls short of the full clone set. An unresolved V gene accounts for under half of the shortfall where checked; the remainder is of unknown origin. This sample holds 28,000 or so clones; approximately 91% were observed only once. About 25% of the sample rests with the top ten.

The specimen comprised CD4+ or CD8+ T cells sorted from blood, sampled in a trial of the OX40 agonist ivuxolimab. Rearrangement joined TRBV11-1 to TRBJ2-7; the D region possibly corresponds to TRBD2 (5 bases align). This receptor was taken from an adult with an advanced solid tumor such as melanoma, head and neck, liver or kidney cancer. Here is the DNA: TGTGCCAGCAGCTTATTGGCTGGAGGCCCCTACGAGCAGTACTTC. It translates to CASSLLAGGPYEQYF.